The clone carrying this TCR beta chain has just a few counts. The germline CDR1 and CDR2 sequences are LNHDA and SQIVND (reference sequence). The ends were cut back, 6 bases at V and 0 bases at J, with 12 bases in the middle. The CDR3 sequence is 14 residues long. These data belong to a study of response to subunit inactivated influenza vaccine. TCRdb re-derived calls from the RT-PCR reads in MiXCR, one entry per CDR3 protein. Of fewer than 700,000 distinct CDR3 sequences in the sample, 10% to 15% were seen once. The clonotype was recovered from a man aged 45-65 years who received an inactivated influenza vaccine. V and J are TRBV19 and TRBJ2-7, with D possibly being TRBD1 (6 bases). This material consisted of PBMCs from blood, taken roughly 47 days after vaccination. The CDR3 region has the DNA TGTGCCAGTAGATCCAGACAGGACTCCTACGAGCAGTACTTC. Amino acid sequence: CASRSRQDSYEQYF.